This T cell receptor (beta chain) was sequenced during a study of shared clonotypes between healthy human individuals. Study results and limitations: Non-shared clonotypes displayed generation probabilities falling below those of clonotypes present in all four donors. Sequencing depth was expected to affect clonotype sharing among donors.

Deep level was the assay's run setting. The protocol was immunoSEQ multiplex PCR, while the TCRdb copy is restricted to in-frame clones and leaves out a portion. Of about 340,000 clones in the sample, 73% were seen once. V dropped 3 bases and J dropped 3; count of bases not matched to a gene: 11. CDR3 length: 17 amino acids. Germline V gives CDR1 MGHDK, CDR2 SYGVNS. This clone was picked up one time. Its antigen is not identified. The material sequenced was memory CD4+ T cells sorted from blood. Regarding subset: CD45RA-negative fraction. The clonotype comes from a man aged 25 to 45 in good health. The V and J genes are TRBV25-1 and TRBJ1-5; TRBD1 matches at 7 bases. The CDR3 coding sequence is TGTGCCAGCAGTGATTCTAGACAGGGTGGGAACAATCAGCCCCAGCATTTT. This translates into CASSDSRQGGNNQPQHF.